This T cell receptor beta chain was sequenced for a study of blood T cell repertoires in COVID-19. Across the whole study: PBMCs, B-cell-depleted T cells, or T cells were the source of the cDNA or gDNA that made up the material.

Which cohort a participant joined came from the clinical history participants gave. Cohort 3 recovered donors had two negative PCRs, clearance, or symptom resolution. Trimming removed 4 bases from V and 4 bases from J; junction bases left unmatched: 14. This CDR3 has 19 amino acids. The germline CDR1 and CDR2 sequences are WSHSY and SAAADI. Per the study methods: Amplifying reference gene primers gave estimates of nucleated cell counts. Only in-frame clones appear in the TCRdb table, and some are missing; sequencing was by immunoSEQ multiplex PCR. The V and J calls and clone size come from that table; D and trimming were worked out from the DNA. The data show about 270,000 clones, 80% to 90% seen once.

The clonotype was recovered from a woman between 18 and 29 years old who had recovered from COVID-19. The chain joins TRBV10-2 to TRBJ2-1; 12 bases map to TRBD2. The sequencing sample was made of PBMCs or T cells enriched from blood (not recorded which). Written as DNA, the CDR3 is TGCGCCAGCAGTGTTACGTCTAGCGGGGGGGTAGATCTATACAATGAGCAGTTCTTC. Translating gives CASSVTSSGGVDLYNEQFF.